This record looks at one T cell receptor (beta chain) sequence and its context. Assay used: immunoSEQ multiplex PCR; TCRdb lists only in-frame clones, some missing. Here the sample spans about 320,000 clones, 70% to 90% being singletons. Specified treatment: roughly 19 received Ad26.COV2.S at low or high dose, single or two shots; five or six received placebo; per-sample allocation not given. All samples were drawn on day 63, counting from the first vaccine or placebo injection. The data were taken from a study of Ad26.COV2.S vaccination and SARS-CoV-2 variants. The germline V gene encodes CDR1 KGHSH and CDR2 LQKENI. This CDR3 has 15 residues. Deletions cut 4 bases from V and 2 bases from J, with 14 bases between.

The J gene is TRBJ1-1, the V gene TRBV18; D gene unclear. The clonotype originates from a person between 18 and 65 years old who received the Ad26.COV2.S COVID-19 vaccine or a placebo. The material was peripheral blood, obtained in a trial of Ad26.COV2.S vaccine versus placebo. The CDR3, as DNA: TGTGCCAGCTCACTAACTGTATTAGGAAACACTGAAGCTTTCTTT. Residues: CASSLTVLGNTEAFF.